The 7 T cell receptor beta chains given below trace back to one sample, sequenced in a study of follicular helper T cells after annual influenza vaccination. This table comes from immunoSEQ multiplex PCR, and its TCRdb copy is limited to in-frame clones, with some not included. The sample includes about 27,000 clones, about 82% of them seen just once. Sample time point: 2014-2015 season, pre-vaccination. The source was CXCR5+ CD38- circulating T follicular helper cells from blood, collected on the day of influenza vaccination. The subset: circulating Tfh, non-naive CD4+CXCR5+PD-1+ (ICOS+CD38+ or ICOS-CD38-). The receptors here all came from an adult who received the influenza vaccine.

V usage is TRBV28 and J usage is TRBJ2-7, with 12 bases identical to TRBD1. Per the germline V gene, CDR1 is MDHEN and CDR2 is SYDVKM. The CDR3 has 15 amino acids. V lost 3 bases and J lost 7; bases outside the gene matches: 7. In DNA, the CDR3 is TGTGCCAGCAGTTTCCGGGGACAGGGGGCATGGGAGCAGTACTTC. Its protein product is CASSFRGQGAWEQYF.

The chain links TRBV6-4 to TRBJ2-3; D is perhaps TRBD2 (5 bases). In germline, CDR1 is MRHNA, CDR2 SNTAGT. Trimming removed 8 bases at V and 6 bases at J, with 24 bases between. The CDR3 is made up of 16 amino acids. CDR3 loop: CASPEGTGSPADTQYF. CDR3 coding DNA: TGTGCCAGCCCGGAAGGAACGGGGAGTCCCGCGGATACGCAGTATTTT.

This chain uses TRBV7-9 with TRBJ2-5; D uncertain. The CDR3 consists of 14 residues. Per the germline V gene, CDR1 is SEHNR and CDR2 is FQNEAQ (reference sequence). Trimming took off 2 bases at V and 1 base at J, with 8 bases between the two ends. The CDR3 DNA follows: TGTGCCAGCAGCTTAACCGCCAGCCAAGAGACCCAGTACTTC. Translation: CASSLTASQETQYF.

The rearrangement links TRBV7-9 to TRBJ2-1; 7 bases are a match to TRBD2. The trim removed 1 base at V and 3 bases at J, leaving 3 bases unmatched. Germline CDR1 is SEHNR and CDR2 is FQNEAQ (reference sequence). The CDR3 runs to 15 residues. CDR3 DNA: TGTGCCAGCAGCTTAGGGGCTAGCGGCTACAATGAGCAGTTCTTC. It specifies CASSLGASGYNEQFF.

The CDR3 nucleotides read TGTGCCAGCAGCTTTCCCACGATACGAGGGCCAGAGACCCAGTACTTC. Translated, it gives CASSFPTIRGPETQYF. The V gene is TRBV7-2, the J gene TRBJ2-5; TRBD2 might be the D (5 bases). Looked up from germline, CDR1 is SGHTA and CDR2 is FQGNSA. CDR3 length: 16 residues. Trimming removed 3 bases at V and 4 bases at J, with 18 bases between. Complete variable domain (other parts from reference TRBV7-2 and TRBJ2-5): GAGVSQSPSNKVTEKGKDVELRCDPISGHTALYWYRQSLGQGLEFLIYFQGNSAPDKSGLPSDRFSAERTGGSVSTLTIQRTQQEDSAVYLCASSFPTIRGPETQYFGPGTRLLVL.

The gene calls are TRBV11-1 and TRBJ1-2, with D possibly being TRBD1 (5 bases). Germline lookup yields CDR1 SGHAT and CDR2 FQDESV (reference sequence). The CDR3 is 14 residues long. The V end was cut by 5 bases, the J end by 4 bases, with 14 bases between. As DNA, the CDR3 is TGTGCCAGCAGCCCGACGAGGGGAGGCTATGGCTACACCTTC. It translates to CASSPTRGGYGYTF.

The genes are TRBV20-1 and TRBJ2-7, with D perhaps matching TRBD1 (6 bases). Germline values: CDR1 DFQATT, CDR2 SNEGSKA (reference sequence). Trimming left V 5 bases short and J 7 bases short, with 12 bases between. This CDR3 region has 11 residues. CDR3 sequence (DNA): TGCAGTGCTCCCTTAGGGGGTGAGCAGTACTTC. Its protein is CSAPLGGEQYF.